Listed below are T cell receptor beta chains from one sample, sequenced in a study of OX40 agonist ivuxolimab in advanced cancers. Measured with immunoSEQ multiplex PCR; TCRdb has only the in-frame clones, and not every one. This table has about 84,000 clones, more than 80% appearing once. The source was CD4+ or CD8+ T cells sorted from blood, collected in a trial of the OX40 agonist ivuxolimab. These receptors were collected from an adult with an advanced solid tumor such as melanoma, head and neck, liver or kidney cancer. The CDR3 runs from the conserved cysteine through the conserved F or W. The D gene is left open where the match is weak. The size field is filled for only some rows; it gives once, few, many or a size class.

j_gene | v_gene | abundance | d_gene | CDR3aa | CDR3nt
TRBJ2-1 | TRBV11-2 | NA | NA | CASSLGGAGATLYNEQFF | TGTGCCAGCAGCTTAGGAGGCGCGGGGGCCACCCTGTACAATGAGCAGTTCTTC
TRBJ1-1 | TRBV7-3 | NA | TRBD1 | CASSLTGQEAFF | TGTGCCAGCAGCTTAACGGGACAGGAAGCTTTCTTT
TRBJ1-6 | TRBV2 | NA | TRBD1 | CASSVTGVNSPLHF | TGTGCCAGCAGCGTTACAGGGGTAAATTCACCCCTCCACTTT
TRBJ2-3 | TRBV9 | NA | TRBD2 | CASSYPADRRTSGSRGTQYF | TGTGCCAGCAGCTACCCGGCCGACAGGAGGACTAGCGGGAGTCGGGGTACGCAGTATTTT
TRBJ1-6 | TRBV5-1 | NA | TRBD1 | CASSLDRGPSPLHF | TGCGCCAGCAGCCTGGACAGGGGGCCTTCACCCCTCCACTTT
TRBJ2-1 | TRBV5-6 | NA | NA | CASSLGLDRSYNEQFF | TGTGCCAGCAGCTTGGGGCTGGACAGATCATACAATGAGCAGTTCTTC
TRBJ2-5 | TRBV28 | NA | TRBD2 | CASSLAGGKETQYF | TGTGCCAGCAGTTTAGCGGGAGGGAAAGAGACCCAGTACTTC
TRBJ1-2 | TRBV4-1 | NA | NA | CASSHGGGNYGYTF | TGCGCCAGCAGCCATGGCGGAGGGAACTATGGCTACACCTTC
TRBJ2-1 | TRBV7-2 | NA | NA | CATSRGRVYNEQFF | TGTGCCACCTCGCGGGGTAGGGTCTACAATGAGCAGTTCTTC
TRBJ2-2 | TRBV7-2 | NA | NA | CASSPRGGGGGELFF | TGTGCCAGCAGCCCCCGGGGCGGAGGGGGCGGGGAGCTGTTTTTT
TRBJ2-6 | TRBV19 | NA | NA | CASIMTSGANVLTF | TGTGCCAGTATCATGACTTCTGGGGCCAACGTCCTGACTTTC
TRBJ2-6 | TRBV14 | NA | NA | CASSQVKASGANVLTF | TGTGCCAGCAGCCAAGTCAAGGCCTCTGGGGCCAACGTCCTGACTTTC
TRBJ1-1 | TRBV29-1 | NA | NA | CSARWALRDTEAFF | TGCAGCGCCCGGTGGGCCTTACGAGACACTGAAGCTTTCTTT
TRBJ2-3 | TRBV19 | NA | TRBD2 | CASSIEASGMSDTQYF | TGTGCCAGTAGTATAGAGGCTAGCGGGATGTCAGATACGCAGTATTTT
TRBJ1-2 | TRBV6-5 | few | NA | CASKDSARGYTF | TGTGCCAGCAAGGACTCCGCACGAGGCTACACCTTC
TRBJ1-6 | TRBV5-1 | NA | TRBD1 | CASSLGTGHNSPLHF | TGCGCCAGCAGCCTGGGGACAGGGCATAATTCACCCCTCCACTTT
TRBJ1-2 | TRBV27 | NA | NA | CASSSPREGPYYGYTF | TGTGCCAGCAGTTCACCGCGGGAGGGTCCTTACTATGGCTACACCTTC
TRBJ2-1 | TRBV4-1 | NA | NA | CASSQALLGGTGAHEQFF | TGCGCCAGCAGCCAAGCCCTCCTGGGGGGGACAGGTGCTCATGAGCAGTTCTTC
TRBJ1-5 | TRBV7-9 | NA | NA | CASSLDAQPQHF | TGTGCCAGCAGCTTAGATGCTCAGCCCCAGCATTTT
TRBJ1-6 | TRBV7-9 | NA | NA | CASSPQGDYNSPLHF | TGTGCCAGCAGCCCACAGGGTGATTATAATTCACCCCTCCACTTT
TRBJ1-5 | TRBV2 | NA | NA | CASSEGIGGPQHF | TGTGCCAGCAGTGAAGGAATAGGAGGGCCCCAGCATTTT
TRBJ1-2 | TRBV19 | NA | NA | CASSISRNAYGYTF | TGTGCCAGTAGTATAAGTAGAAACGCCTATGGCTACACCTTC